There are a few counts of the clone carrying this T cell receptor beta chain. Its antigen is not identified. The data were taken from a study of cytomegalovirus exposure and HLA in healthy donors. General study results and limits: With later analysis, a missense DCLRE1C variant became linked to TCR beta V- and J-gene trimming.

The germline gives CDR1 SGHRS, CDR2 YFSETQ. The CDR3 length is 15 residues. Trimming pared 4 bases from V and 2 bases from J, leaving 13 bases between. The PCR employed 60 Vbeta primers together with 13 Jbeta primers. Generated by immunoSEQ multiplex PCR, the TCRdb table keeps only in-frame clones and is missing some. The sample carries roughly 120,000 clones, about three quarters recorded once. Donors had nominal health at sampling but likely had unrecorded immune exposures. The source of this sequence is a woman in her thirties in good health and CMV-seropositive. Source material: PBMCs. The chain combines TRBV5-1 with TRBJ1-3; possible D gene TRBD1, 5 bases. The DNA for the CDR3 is TGCGCCAGCAGCGCTCAGGGCAACCCTGGAAACACCATATATTTT. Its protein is CASSAQGNPGNTIYF.